This T cell receptor beta chain was retrieved from a study of blood T cell repertoires in COVID-19. V dropped 5 bases and J dropped 7; count of bases not matched to a gene: 5. This CDR3 has 15 residues. Germline V lookup: CDR1 MRHNA, CDR2 SNTAGT. Clones were read by immunoSEQ multiplex PCR, and TCRdb kept only the in-frame ones, dropping some. The sample lists approximately 250,000 clones; around 93% were seen once. The sequence came from a man aged 40-49 years who had been exposed to COVID-19. What was sequenced was PBMCs or T cells enriched from blood (not recorded which). The genes are TRBV6-4 and TRBJ2-3; 14 nucleotides agree with TRBD2. CDR3 sequence reads: CASSTGLAGDHTQYF. The CDR3 DNA reads TGTGCCAGCAGTACGGGACTAGCGGGAGATCATACGCAGTATTTT.